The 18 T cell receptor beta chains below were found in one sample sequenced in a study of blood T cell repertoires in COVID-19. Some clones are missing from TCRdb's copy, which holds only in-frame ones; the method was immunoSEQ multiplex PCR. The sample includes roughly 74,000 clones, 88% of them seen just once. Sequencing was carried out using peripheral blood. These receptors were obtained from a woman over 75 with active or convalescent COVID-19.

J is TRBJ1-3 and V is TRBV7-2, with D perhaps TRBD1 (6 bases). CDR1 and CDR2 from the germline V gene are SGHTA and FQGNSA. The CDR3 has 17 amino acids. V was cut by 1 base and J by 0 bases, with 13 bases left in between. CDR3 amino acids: CASSLGTALSSGNTIYF. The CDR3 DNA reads TGTGCCAGCAGCTTAGGGACAGCACTTTCCTCTGGAAACACCATATATTTT.

CDR3: CSARRGTENEKLFF. Here the CDR3 DNA reads TGCAGCGCTCGCCGCGGGACGGAAAATGAAAAACTGTTTTTT. The rearrangement joins TRBV29-1 to TRBJ1-4, with D possibly being TRBD1 (5 bases). Looked up from germline, CDR1 is SQVTM and CDR2 is ANQGSEA. The CDR3 consists of 14 residues. V lost 7 bases to trimming and J lost 5 bases, with 17 bases between them.

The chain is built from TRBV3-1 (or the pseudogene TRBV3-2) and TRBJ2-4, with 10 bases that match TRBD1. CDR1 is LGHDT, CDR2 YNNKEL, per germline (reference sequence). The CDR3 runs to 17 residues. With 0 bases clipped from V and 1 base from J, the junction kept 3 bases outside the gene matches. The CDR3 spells CASSQDPGQGAKNIQYF. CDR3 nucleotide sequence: TGTGCCAGCAGCCAAGATCCGGGACAGGGGGCCAAAAACATTCAGTACTTC.

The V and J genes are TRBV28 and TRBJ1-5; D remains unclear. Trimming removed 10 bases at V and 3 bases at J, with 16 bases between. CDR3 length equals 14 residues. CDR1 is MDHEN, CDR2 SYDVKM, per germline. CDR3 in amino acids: CATFKEQPNQPQHF. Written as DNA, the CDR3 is TGTGCCACCTTCAAGGAGCAGCCCAATCAGCCCCAGCATTTT. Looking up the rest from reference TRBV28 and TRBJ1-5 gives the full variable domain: DVKVTQSSRYLVKRTGEKVFLECVQDMDHENMFWYRQDPGLGLRLIYFSYDVKMKEKGDIPEGYSVSREKKERFSLILESASTNQTSMYLCATFKEQPNQPQHFGDGTRLSIL.

Here the CDR3 DNA reads TGTGCCAGCAGCTTCCGGGCAGGGTCGGCCTACGAGCAGTACTTC. Protein product: CASSFRAGSAYEQYF. This sequence joins TRBV5-4 and TRBJ2-7; D may be TRBD1 (5 bases). Germline CDR1 SGHNT, CDR2 YYREEE (reference sequence). With 2 bases removed from V and 2 bases from J, the gap between germline ends came to 14 bases. This CDR3 is 15 amino acids long.

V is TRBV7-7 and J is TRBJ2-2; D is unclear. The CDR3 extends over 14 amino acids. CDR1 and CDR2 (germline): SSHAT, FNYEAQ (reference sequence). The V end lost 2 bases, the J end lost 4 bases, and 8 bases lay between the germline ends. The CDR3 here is CASSLSPGTGELFF. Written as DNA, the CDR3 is TGTGCCAGCAGCTTATCCCCCGGCACCGGGGAGCTGTTTTTT.

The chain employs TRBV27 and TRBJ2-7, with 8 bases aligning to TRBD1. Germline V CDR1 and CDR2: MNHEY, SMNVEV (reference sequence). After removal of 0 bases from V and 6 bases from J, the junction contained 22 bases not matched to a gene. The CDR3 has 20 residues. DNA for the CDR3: TGTGCCAGCAGTTTATCGGGTTTTCGGGGGAGACAGGGGAGATGGGGCGAGCAGTACTTC. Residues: CASSLSGFRGRQGRWGEQYF.

CDR3 protein: CASSWPVQGKGSPLHF. DNA of the CDR3: TGTGCCAGCAGTTGGCCGGTACAGGGGAAAGGTTCACCCCTCCACTTT. This chain connects TRBV6-5 to TRBJ1-6; 7 positions match TRBD1. Germline values: CDR1 MNHEY, CDR2 SVGAGI. V lost 4 bases to trimming and J lost 9 bases; unmatched junction nucleotides: 12. The CDR3 extends over 16 amino acids.

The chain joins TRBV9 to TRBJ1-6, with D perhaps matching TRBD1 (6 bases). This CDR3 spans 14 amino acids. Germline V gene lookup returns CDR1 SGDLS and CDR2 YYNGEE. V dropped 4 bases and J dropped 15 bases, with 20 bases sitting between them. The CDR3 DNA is TGTGCCAGCAGCACGGACAGCGTCCTCTCAGGCCTCCACTTT. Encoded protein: CASSTDSVLSGLHF.

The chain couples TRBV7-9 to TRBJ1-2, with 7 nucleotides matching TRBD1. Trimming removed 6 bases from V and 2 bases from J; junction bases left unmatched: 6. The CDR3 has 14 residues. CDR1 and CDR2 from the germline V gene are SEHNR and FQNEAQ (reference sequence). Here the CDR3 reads CASSLTGINYGYTF. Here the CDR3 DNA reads TGTGCCAGCAGTTTGACAGGGATCAACTATGGCTACACCTTC.

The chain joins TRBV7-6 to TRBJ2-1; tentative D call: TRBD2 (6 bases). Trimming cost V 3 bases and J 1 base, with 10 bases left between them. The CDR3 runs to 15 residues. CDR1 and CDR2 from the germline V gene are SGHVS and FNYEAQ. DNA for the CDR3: TGTGCCAGCAGCTTCGAGGGGAGGTCCTACAATGAGCAGTTCTTC. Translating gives CASSFEGRSYNEQFF. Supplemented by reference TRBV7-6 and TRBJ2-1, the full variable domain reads GAGVSQSPRYKVTKRGQDVALRCDPISGHVSLYWYRQALGQGPEFLTYFNYEAQQDKSGLPNDRFSAERPEGSISTLTIQRTEQRDSAMYRCASSFEGRSYNEQFFGPGTRLTVL.

This CDR3 is CASTPRVPHNQPQHF. For the CDR3, the DNA is TGTGCCAGCACCCCTCGGGTACCCCACAATCAGCCCCAGCATTTT. The chain couples TRBV7-6 to TRBJ1-5; D unclear. The CDR3 sequence is 15 residues long. Trimming pared 7 bases from V and 3 bases from J, leaving 16 bases between. Germline values: CDR1 SGHVS, CDR2 FNYEAQ.

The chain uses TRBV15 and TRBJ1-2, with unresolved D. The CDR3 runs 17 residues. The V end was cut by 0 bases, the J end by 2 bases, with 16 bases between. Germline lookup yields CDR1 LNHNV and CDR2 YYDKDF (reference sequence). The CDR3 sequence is CATSRDRSGVENYGYTF. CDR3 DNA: TGTGCCACCAGCAGAGATCGGTCCGGGGTCGAAAACTATGGCTACACCTTC. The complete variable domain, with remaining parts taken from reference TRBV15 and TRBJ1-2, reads DAMVIQNPRYQVTQFGKPVTLSCSQTLNHNVMYWYQQKSSQAPKLLFHYYDKDFNNEADTPDNFQSRRPNTSFCFLDIRSPGLGDTAMYLCATSRDRSGVENYGYTFGSGTRLTVV.

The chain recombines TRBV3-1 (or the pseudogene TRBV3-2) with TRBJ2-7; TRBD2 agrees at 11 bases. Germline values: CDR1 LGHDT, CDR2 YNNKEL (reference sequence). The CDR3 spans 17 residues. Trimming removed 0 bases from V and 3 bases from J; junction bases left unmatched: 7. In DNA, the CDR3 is TGTGCCAGCAGCCAAGAGGGTGCTAGCGGGAGGATCTACGAGCAGTACTTC. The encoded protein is CASSQEGASGRIYEQYF.

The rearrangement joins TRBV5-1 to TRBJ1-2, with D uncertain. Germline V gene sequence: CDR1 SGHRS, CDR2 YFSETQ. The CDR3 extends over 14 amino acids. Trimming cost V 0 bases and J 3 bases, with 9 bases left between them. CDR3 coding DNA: TGCGCCAGCAGCTTGGATATGCGGGACTATGGCTACACCTTC. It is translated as CASSLDMRDYGYTF.

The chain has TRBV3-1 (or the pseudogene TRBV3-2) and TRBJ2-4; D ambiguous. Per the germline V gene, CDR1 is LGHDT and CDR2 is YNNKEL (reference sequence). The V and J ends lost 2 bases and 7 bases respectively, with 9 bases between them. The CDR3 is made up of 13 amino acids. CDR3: CASSQNSANIQYF. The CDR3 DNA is TGTGCCAGCAGCCAAAATTCCGCGAACATTCAGTACTTC.

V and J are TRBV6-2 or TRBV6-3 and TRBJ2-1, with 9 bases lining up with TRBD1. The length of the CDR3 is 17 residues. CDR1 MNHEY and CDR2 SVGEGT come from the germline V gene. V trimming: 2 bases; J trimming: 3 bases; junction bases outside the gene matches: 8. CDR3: CASSYPTGTGFYNEQFF. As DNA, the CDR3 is TGTGCCAGCAGTTACCCGACCGGGACAGGGTTCTACAATGAGCAGTTCTTC.

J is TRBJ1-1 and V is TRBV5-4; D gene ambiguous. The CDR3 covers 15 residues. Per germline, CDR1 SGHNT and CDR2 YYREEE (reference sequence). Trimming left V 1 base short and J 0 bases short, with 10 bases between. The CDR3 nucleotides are TGTGCCAGCAGCTTGAATGGAGAGCTGAACACTGAAGCTTTCTTT. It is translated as CASSLNGELNTEAFF.